One sample yielded the 18 T cell receptor beta chains listed below, sequenced in a study of T cell changes during pregnancy in multiple sclerosis. The table came from immunoSEQ multiplex PCR; TCRdb's copy has only in-frame clones and leaves some out. The profile shows roughly 100,000 clones, roughly 93% of them singletons. The sequenced sample was peripheral blood, obtained after pregnancy. These receptors all come from a female donor with multiple sclerosis, enrolled in a pregnancy study.

The chain carries TRBV28 and TRBJ1-4; 7 bases line up with TRBD1. Trimming at V came to 6 bases and at J to 5 bases, leaving 6 bases not matched to a gene. The germline CDR1 and CDR2 sequences are MDHEN and SYDVKM. The CDR3 extends over 14 amino acids. The CDR3 sequence is CASSQTGQNEKLFF. In nucleotides, the CDR3 is TGTGCCAGCAGCCAGACAGGGCAAAATGAAAAACTGTTTTTT.

In its sample, this clone was seen once. This rearrangement joins TRBV5-5 to TRBJ1-2; unclear D gene. Trimming left V 3 bases short and J 8 bases short, with 20 bases between. The CDR3 has 15 amino acids. Germline V gives CDR1 SGHKS, CDR2 YYEKEE (reference sequence). The CDR3 protein is CASSSTATKTGGYTF. CDR3 DNA: TGTGCCAGCAGCTCCACAGCGACAAAGACGGGGGGCTACACCTTC.

The chain employs TRBV14 and TRBJ1-1; no definite D call. CDR3 size: 14 residues. Germline CDR1 SGHDN, CDR2 FVKESK. V shed 0 bases and J shed 1 base, with 6 bases lying between them. The CDR3 region is CASSQDRANTEAFF. Here the CDR3 DNA reads TGTGCCAGCAGCCAAGACCGAGCGAACACTGAAGCTTTCTTT.

The chain joins TRBV2 to TRBJ1-4, with TRBD1 as a possible D gene (5 bases). The CDR3 sequence is 13 residues long. Trimming took off 8 bases at V and 0 bases at J, with 7 bases between the two ends. Germline loops: CDR1 SNHLY, CDR2 FYNNEI. CDR3: CASQGSTNEKLFF. The CDR3 bases are TGTGCCAGCCAGGGTTCAACTAATGAAAAACTGTTTTTT.

The chain employs TRBV7-2 and TRBJ1-6; a possible D gene is TRBD1 (5 bases). This CDR3 is built from 16 residues. V was shortened by 4 bases and J by 7 bases, with 17 bases between the two germline ends. Germline-derived CDR1 and CDR2 are SGHTA and FQGNSA. The CDR3 DNA follows: TGTGCCAGCAGCTACAAGACAGCTTCCCCCAATTCACCCCTCCACTTT. It yields the protein CASSYKTASPNSPLHF.

This clone rates as medium-sized. This chain connects TRBV6-1 to TRBJ2-6; no reliable D call. The V end lost 3 bases, the J end lost 0 bases, and 9 bases lay between the germline ends. Germline V lookup: CDR1 MNHNS, CDR2 SASEGT. The CDR3 contains 16 residues. In nucleotides, the CDR3 is TGTGCCAGCAGTGAGTCTTCCGGCTCTGGGGCCAACGTCCTGACTTTC. It specifies CASSESSGSGANVLTF.

The chain employs TRBV14 and TRBJ2-7; no clear D. The CDR3 sequence is 11 residues long. V was shortened by 3 bases and J by 7 bases, with 7 bases between the two germline ends. CDR1 is SGHDN and CDR2 is FVKESK in the germline V gene. The CDR3 sequence is CASSHTGEQYF. The CDR3 nucleotides read TGTGCCAGCAGCCACACGGGTGAGCAGTACTTC.

The J gene is TRBJ1-3, the V gene TRBV27; D gene ambiguous. Germline CDR1 is MNHEY and CDR2 is SMNVEV (reference sequence). The ends were cut back, 6 bases at V and 2 bases at J, with 11 bases in the middle. The CDR3 has 14 amino acids. As DNA, the CDR3 is TGTGCCAGCAGGCCAGCGGAGGCTGGAAACACCATATATTTT. It is translated as CASRPAEAGNTIYF.

This rearrangement joins TRBV5-4 to TRBJ2-6, with TRBD1 matching 11 bases. Germline CDR1 is SGHNT and CDR2 is YYREEE (reference sequence). This CDR3 is 18 amino acids long. The trim removed 4 bases at V and 2 bases at J, leaving 8 bases unmatched. CDR3 bases: TGTGCCAGCAGCCCTAAATGGACAGGGGGCGCTGGGGCCAACGTCCTGACTTTC. Translation gives CASSPKWTGGAGANVLTF. The whole variable domain, filled in from reference TRBV5-4 and TRBJ2-6, reads ETGVTQSPTHLIKTRGQQVTLRCSSQSGHNTVSWYQQALGQGPQFIFQYYREEENGRGNFPPRFSGLQFPNYSSELNVNALELDDSALYLCASSPKWTGGAGANVLTFGAGSRLTVL.

The chain combines TRBV19 with TRBJ2-3; D is unresolved. Per germline, CDR1 LNHDA and CDR2 SQIVND (reference sequence). V lost 4 bases and J lost 4, with 6 bases in between. There are 12 residues in the CDR3. As DNA, the CDR3 is TGTGCCAGTAGTACACGAGCAGATACGCAGTATTTT. Translation: CASSTRADTQYF.

The rearrangement joins TRBV4-1 to TRBJ2-3, with 8 bases aligning to TRBD1. Germline V CDR1 and CDR2: MGHRA, YSYEKL. The CDR3 runs 16 residues. Trimming took 2 bases from V and 5 from J; bases not matched to a gene: 9. Here the CDR3 DNA reads TGCGCCAGCAGCCAACCCCCCAGGGGGCGGGTAGATACGCAGTATTTT. Its protein is CASSQPPRGRVDTQYF.

The chain is built from TRBV11-2 and TRBJ2-7, with a possible D match to TRBD2 (5 bases). Germline V gene sequence: CDR1 SGHAT, CDR2 FQNNGV. The CDR3 spans 14 residues. Trimming took off 6 bases at V and 3 bases at J, with 15 bases between the two ends. The CDR3 nucleotides read TGTGCCAGCAGTTTTTCGGACTCTCTCTACGAGCAGTACTTC. Translating gives CASSFSDSLYEQYF.

This chain links TRBV6-1 with TRBJ2-6; 7 positions agree with TRBD1. V lost 4 bases to trimming and J lost 2 bases; unmatched junction nucleotides: 5. Per germline, CDR1 MNHNS and CDR2 SASEGT. CDR3 size: 16 residues. CDR3 coding DNA: TGTGCCAGCAGTGTTGACAGGGAGCCTGGGGCCAACGTCCTGACTTTC. Its translation: CASSVDREPGANVLTF.

The chain recombines TRBV5-6 with TRBJ1-2, with D tentatively TRBD1 (6 bases). V was trimmed by 0 bases and J by 2 bases, leaving 11 bases between them. This CDR3 comprises 15 residues. Germline V gene sequence: CDR1 SGHDT, CDR2 YYEEEE. The CDR3 DNA follows: TGTGCCAGCAGCTTGGGCACAGGGTCCAACTATGGCTACACCTTC. Its protein is CASSLGTGSNYGYTF.

The V and J genes are TRBV6-6 and TRBJ2-7, with no clear D. Trimming took off 6 bases at V and 3 bases at J, with 6 bases between the two ends. The CDR3 is 11 residues long. Germline assignment: CDR1 MNHNY and CDR2 SVGAGI (reference sequence). This CDR3 reads CASSPRYEQYF. The CDR3 bases are TGTGCCAGCAGCCCCCGCTACGAGCAGTACTTC.

This clone was observed once. The chain links TRBV30 to TRBJ2-7; tentatively, D is TRBD1 (6 bases). V was pared by 6 bases and J by 0 bases, with 12 bases between. CDR1 is GTSNPN, CDR2 SVGIG, per germline (reference sequence). The CDR3 is 13 amino acids. The CDR3 here is CACHREISYEQYF. The CDR3 nucleotides are TGTGCCTGTCACAGGGAAATCTCCTACGAGCAGTACTTC.

Only one count was recorded for this clone. The J gene is TRBJ2-3, the V gene TRBV15, with no clear D. Germline V gene sequence: CDR1 LNHNV, CDR2 YYDKDF (reference sequence). The V end lost 1 base, the J end lost 7 bases, and 3 bases lay between the germline ends. This CDR3 comprises 11 residues. The CDR3 spells CATSRAYTQYF. The CDR3 nucleotides read TGTGCCACCAGCAGAGCATATACGCAGTATTTT.

There are a few counts of this clone. The germline gene is not matched at one end of the junction; a read error may be the cause. V and J are TRBV6-1 and TRBJ1-2, with D possibly being TRBD1 (5 bases). The CDR3 sequence is 11 residues long. The germline V gene has CDR1 MNHNS and CDR2 SASEGT. The CDR3 DNA reads TGTGCCAGCAGTGAAGGGGGCTACTACCCCTTC. It translates to CASSEGGYYPF.